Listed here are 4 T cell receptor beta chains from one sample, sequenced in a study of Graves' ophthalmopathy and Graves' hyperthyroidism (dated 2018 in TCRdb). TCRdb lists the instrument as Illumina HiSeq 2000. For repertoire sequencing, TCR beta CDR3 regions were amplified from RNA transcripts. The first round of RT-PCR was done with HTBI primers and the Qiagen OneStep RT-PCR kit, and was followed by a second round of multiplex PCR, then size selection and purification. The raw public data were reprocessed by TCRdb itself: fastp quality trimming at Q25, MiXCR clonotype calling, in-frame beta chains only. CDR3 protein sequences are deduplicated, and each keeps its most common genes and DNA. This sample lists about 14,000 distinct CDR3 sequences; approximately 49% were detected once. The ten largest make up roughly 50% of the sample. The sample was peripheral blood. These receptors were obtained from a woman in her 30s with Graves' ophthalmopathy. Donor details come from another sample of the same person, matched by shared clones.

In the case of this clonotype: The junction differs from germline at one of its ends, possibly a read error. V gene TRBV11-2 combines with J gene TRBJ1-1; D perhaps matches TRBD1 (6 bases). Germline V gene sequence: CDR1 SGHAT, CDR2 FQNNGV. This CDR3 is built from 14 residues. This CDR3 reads CASTRDRRNTEAFF. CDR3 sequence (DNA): TGTGCCAGCACCAGAGACAGGCGGAACACTGAAGCTTTTTTT.

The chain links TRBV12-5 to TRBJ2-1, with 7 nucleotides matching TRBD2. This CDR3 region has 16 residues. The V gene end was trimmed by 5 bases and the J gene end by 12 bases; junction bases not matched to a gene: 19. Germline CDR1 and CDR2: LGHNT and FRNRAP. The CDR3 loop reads CASGSPRGSYKSGQFF. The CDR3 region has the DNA TGTGCTAGTGGTAGTCCGCGGGGGTCGTACAAGAGTGGGCAGTTCTTC.

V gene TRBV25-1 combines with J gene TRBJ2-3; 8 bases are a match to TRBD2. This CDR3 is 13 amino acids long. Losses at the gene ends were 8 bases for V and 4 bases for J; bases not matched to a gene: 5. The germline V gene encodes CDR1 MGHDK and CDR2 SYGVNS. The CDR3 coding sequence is TGTGCCAGCCTCGGACTAGCAGCAGATACGCAGTATTTT. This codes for CASLGLAADTQYF.

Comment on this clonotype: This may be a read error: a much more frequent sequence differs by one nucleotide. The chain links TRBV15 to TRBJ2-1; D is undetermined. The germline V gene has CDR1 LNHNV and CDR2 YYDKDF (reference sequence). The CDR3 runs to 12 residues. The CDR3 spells CATGRPVGEQFF. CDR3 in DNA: TGTGCCACCGGCAGACCCGTGGGTGAGCAGTTCTTC.